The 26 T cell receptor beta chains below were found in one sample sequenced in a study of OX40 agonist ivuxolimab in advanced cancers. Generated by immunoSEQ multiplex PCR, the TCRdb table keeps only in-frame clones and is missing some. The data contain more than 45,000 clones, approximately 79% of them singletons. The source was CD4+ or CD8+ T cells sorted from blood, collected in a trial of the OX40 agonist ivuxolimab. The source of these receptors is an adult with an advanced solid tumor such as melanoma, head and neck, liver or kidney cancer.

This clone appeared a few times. The CDR3 reads CSVLPTGEQFF. The CDR3 region has the DNA TGCAGCGTTCTACCGACAGGAGAGCAGTTCTTC. The J gene is TRBJ2-1, the V gene TRBV29-1, with D tentatively TRBD1 (6 bases). V was trimmed by 5 bases and J by 10 bases, leaving 12 bases between them. The CDR3 sequence is 11 residues long. CDR1 is SQVTM and CDR2 is ANQGSEA in the germline V gene.

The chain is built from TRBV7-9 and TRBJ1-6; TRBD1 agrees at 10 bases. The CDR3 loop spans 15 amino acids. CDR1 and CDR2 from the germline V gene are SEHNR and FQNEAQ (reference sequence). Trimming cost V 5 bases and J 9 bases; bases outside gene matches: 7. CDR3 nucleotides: TGTGCCAGCAGCGGCCCGGGACAGGGGACTTCACCCCTCCACTTT. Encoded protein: CASSGPGQGTSPLHF.

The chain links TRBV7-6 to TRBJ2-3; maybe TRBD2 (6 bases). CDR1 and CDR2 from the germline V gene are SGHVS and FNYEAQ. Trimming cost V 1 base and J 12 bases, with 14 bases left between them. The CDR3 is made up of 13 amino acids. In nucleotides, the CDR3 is TGTGCCAGCAGCTTAGATCCCGGACTAACCCAGTATTTT. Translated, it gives CASSLDPGLTQYF.

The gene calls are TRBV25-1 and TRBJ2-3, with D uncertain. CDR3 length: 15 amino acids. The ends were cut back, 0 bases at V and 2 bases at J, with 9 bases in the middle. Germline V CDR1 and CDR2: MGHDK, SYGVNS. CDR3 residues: CASSEYLGPTDTQYF. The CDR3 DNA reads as TGTGCCAGCAGTGAATACCTCGGCCCCACAGATACGCAGTATTTT.

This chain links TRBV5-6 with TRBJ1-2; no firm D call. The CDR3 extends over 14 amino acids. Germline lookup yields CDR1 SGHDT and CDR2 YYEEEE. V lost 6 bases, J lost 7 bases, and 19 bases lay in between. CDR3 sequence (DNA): TGTGCCAGCACCCAGGACCCGGGGTCAGTTGGCTACACCTTC. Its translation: CASTQDPGSVGYTF.

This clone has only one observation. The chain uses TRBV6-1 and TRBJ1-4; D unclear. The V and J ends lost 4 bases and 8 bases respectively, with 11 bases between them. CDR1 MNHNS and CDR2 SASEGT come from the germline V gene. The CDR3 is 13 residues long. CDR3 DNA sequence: TGTGCCAGCAGTGTGTATAACGGGGAAAAACTGTTTTTT. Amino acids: CASSVYNGEKLFF.

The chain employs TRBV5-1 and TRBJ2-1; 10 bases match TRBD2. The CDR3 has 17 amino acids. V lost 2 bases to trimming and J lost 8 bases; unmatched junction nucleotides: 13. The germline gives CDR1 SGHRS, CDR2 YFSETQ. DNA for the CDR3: TGCGCCAGCAGCTTTAGCGGGAGGTCACTTGGGGGGGATGAGCAGTTCTTC. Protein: CASSFSGRSLGGDEQFF.

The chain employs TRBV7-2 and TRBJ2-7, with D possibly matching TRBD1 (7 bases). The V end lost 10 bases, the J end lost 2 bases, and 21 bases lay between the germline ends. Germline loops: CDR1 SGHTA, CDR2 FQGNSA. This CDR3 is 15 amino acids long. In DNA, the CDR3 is TGTGCCACCCGCCCAGGCGGGACAGCAACCTACGAGCAGTACTTC. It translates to CATRPGGTATYEQYF.

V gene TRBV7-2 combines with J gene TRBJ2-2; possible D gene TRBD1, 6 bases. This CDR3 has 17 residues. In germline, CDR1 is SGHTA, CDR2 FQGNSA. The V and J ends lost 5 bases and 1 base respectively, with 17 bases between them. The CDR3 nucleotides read TGTGCCAGCAGCCGATACACAGGGATCTGGAACACCGGGGAGCTGTTTTTT. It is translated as CASSRYTGIWNTGELFF.

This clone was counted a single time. In nucleotides, the CDR3 is TGTGCCAGCAGCCCGGAGGGGACTAGCGGGAGTTATGAGCAGTTCTTC. Translation: CASSPEGTSGSYEQFF. The chain joins TRBV7-3 to TRBJ2-1; 14 bases map to TRBD2. The CDR3 spans 16 residues. Trimming took 5 bases from V and 8 from J; bases not matched to a gene: 8. Germline V gene lookup returns CDR1 SGHTA and CDR2 FQGTGA.

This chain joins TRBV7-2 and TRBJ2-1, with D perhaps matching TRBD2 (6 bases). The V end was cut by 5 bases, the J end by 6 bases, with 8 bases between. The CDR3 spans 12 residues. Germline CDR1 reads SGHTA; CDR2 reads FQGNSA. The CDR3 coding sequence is TGTGCCAGCAGCAAAGCGGGCAATGAGCAGTTCTTC. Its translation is CASSKAGNEQFF.

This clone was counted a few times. Written as DNA, the CDR3 is TGTGCCAGTAAAGGGTGGGGACAGCCAAACACTGAAGCTTTCTTT. Protein product: CASKGWGQPNTEAFF. This chain links TRBV19 with TRBJ1-1; TRBD1 matches 7 bases. V lost 7 bases and J lost 2; bases outside the gene matches: 10. The CDR3 contains 15 residues. The germline CDR1 and CDR2 sequences are LNHDA and SQIVND (reference sequence).

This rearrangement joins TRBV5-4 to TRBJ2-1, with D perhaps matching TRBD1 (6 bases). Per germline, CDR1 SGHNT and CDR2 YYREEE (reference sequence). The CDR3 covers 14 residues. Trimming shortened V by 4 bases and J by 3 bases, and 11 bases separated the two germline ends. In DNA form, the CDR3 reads TGTGCCAGCAGCACTGGGACAATCTACAATGAGCAGTTCTTC. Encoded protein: CASSTGTIYNEQFF.

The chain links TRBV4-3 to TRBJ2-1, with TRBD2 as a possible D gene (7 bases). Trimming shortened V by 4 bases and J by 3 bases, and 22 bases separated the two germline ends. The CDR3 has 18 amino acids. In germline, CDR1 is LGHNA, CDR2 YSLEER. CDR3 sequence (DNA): TGCGCCAGCAGCCCCGAGGGGGGCCAGCGGGGAGGCTACAATGAGCAGTTCTTC. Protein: CASSPEGGQRGGYNEQFF.

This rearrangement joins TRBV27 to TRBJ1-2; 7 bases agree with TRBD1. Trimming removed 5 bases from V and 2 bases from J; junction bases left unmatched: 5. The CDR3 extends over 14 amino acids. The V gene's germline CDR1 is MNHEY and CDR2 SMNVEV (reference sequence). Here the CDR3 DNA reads TGTGCCAGCAGTCGGACAGGTCTAAACTATGGCTACACCTTC. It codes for CASSRTGLNYGYTF.

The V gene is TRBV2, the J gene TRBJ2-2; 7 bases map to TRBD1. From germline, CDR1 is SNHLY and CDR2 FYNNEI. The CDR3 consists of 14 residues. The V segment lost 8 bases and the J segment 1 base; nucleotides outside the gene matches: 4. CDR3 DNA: TGTGCCAGCTCAGGGGGAAGGAACACCGGGGAGCTGTTTTTT. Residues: CASSGGRNTGELFF.

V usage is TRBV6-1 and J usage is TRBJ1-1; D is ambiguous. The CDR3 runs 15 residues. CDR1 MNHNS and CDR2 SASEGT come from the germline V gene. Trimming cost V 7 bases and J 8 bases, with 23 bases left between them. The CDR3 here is CASNPNRVGLPEAFF. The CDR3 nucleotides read TGTGCCAGCAATCCCAACCGAGTTGGTCTTCCAGAAGCTTTCTTT.

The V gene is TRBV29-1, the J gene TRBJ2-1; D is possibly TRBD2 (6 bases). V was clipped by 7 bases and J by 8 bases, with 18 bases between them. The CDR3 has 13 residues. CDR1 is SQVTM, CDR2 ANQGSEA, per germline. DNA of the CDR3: TGCAGCGGCGAACTAGCTCCTAGAGATGAGCAGTTCTTC. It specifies CSGELAPRDEQFF.

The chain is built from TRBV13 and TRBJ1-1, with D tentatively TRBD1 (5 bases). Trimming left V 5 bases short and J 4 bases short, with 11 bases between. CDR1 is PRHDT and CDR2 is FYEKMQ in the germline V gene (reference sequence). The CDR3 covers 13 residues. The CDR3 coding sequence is TGTGCCAGCAGCCCAGGGTTATCCACTGAAGCTTTCTTT. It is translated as CASSPGLSTEAFF.

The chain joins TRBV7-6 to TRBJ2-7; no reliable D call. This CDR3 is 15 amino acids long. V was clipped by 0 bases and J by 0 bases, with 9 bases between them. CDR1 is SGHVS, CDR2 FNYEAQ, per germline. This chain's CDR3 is CASSLAPILSYEQYF. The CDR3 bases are TGTGCCAGCAGCTTAGCACCTATCCTCTCCTACGAGCAGTACTTC.

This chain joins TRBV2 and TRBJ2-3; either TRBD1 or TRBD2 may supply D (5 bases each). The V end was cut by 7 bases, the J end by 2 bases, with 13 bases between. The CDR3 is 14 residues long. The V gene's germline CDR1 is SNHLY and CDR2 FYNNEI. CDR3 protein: CASKLGGPTDTQYF. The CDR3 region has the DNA TGTGCCAGCAAGCTTGGGGGACCCACAGATACGCAGTATTTT.

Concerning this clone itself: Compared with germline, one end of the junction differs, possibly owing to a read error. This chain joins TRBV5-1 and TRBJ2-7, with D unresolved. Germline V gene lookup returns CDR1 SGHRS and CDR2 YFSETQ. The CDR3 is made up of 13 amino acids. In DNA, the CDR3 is TGTGCCAGCAGCTTGGGCCGATCTTGGGAGCAGTACTTC. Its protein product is CASSLGRSWEQYF.

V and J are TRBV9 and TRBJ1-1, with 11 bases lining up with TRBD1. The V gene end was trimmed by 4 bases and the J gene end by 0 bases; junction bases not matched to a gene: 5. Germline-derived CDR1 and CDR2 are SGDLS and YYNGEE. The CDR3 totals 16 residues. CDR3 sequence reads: CASSTRTGGMNTEAFF. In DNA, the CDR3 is TGTGCCAGCAGCACAAGGACAGGGGGCATGAACACTGAAGCTTTCTTT.

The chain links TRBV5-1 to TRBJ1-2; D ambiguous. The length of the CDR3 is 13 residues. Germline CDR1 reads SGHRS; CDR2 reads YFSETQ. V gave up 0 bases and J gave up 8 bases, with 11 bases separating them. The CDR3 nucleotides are TGCGCCAGCAGCTTGGTGGCGCAAAAAGGCTACACCTTC. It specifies CASSLVAQKGYTF.

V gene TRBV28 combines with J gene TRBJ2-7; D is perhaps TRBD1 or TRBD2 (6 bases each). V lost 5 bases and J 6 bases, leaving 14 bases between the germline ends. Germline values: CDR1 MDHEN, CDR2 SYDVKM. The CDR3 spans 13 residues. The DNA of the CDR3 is TGTGCCAGCAGTCCGACTAGGACAGCCGAGCAGTACTTC. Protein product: CASSPTRTAEQYF.

Written as DNA, the CDR3 is TGTGCCAGCAGCCCTTCCTCACGCAGGGGCGGCACTGAAGCTTTCTTT. Protein product: CASSPSSRRGGTEAFF. The chain uses TRBV11-2 and TRBJ1-1, with D perhaps matching TRBD1 (6 bases). The germline V gene encodes CDR1 SGHAT and CDR2 FQNNGV. Trimming stripped 5 bases from V and 4 bases from J, with 20 bases between. This CDR3 is built from 16 residues.